This passage covers 25 T cell receptor beta chains from one sample sequenced in a study of T-cell memory formation after mild COVID-19. TCRdb itself ran the 5' RACE reads through MiXCR, one entry per CDR3 protein. The sample holds around 310,000 distinct CDR3 sequences, about 13% seen once. Source material: PBMCs or a T cell subset sorted from them (not recorded which). All receptors come from a young man who had mild COVID-19 (a few samples of this study predate the infection). Cell type and time point are not known.

CDR3 DNA sequence: TGTGCCATCAGTGAGCTGGGGGGCGAGCAGTACGTC. This gives the protein CAISELGGEQYV. The chain uses TRBV10-3 and TRBJ2-7; weak D call: TRBD2 (6 bases). The CDR3 has 12 residues. Trimming removed 2 bases at V and 6 bases at J, with 8 bases between. Germline V gives CDR1 ENHRY, CDR2 SYGVKD.

This clonotype appeared a few times. The chain carries TRBV5-1 and TRBJ2-1; 8 nucleotides match TRBD2. Germline CDR1 reads SGHRS; CDR2 reads YFSETQ. The ends lost 3 bases at V and 14 bases at J; junction bases unmatched: 7. The CDR3 is 12 residues long. Here the CDR3 DNA reads TGCGCCAGCAGCTCCTACGGGGGGGCTGAGTTCTTC. It is translated as CASSSYGGAEFF. Full variable domain (outside the CDR3, taken from reference TRBV5-1 and TRBJ2-1): KAGVTQTPRYLIKTRGQQVTLSCSPISGHRSVSWYQQTPGQGLQFLFEYFSETQRNKGNFPGRFSGRQFSNSRSEMNVSTLELGDSALYLCASSSYGGAEFFGPGTRLTVL.

At least ten counts were recorded for this clonotype. The chain carries TRBV5-1 and TRBJ2-7, with unresolved D. V dropped 1 base and J dropped 3 bases, with 11 bases sitting between them. Per germline, CDR1 SGHRS and CDR2 YFSETQ. CDR3 length equals 14 residues. Here the CDR3 reads CASSLIETGYEQYF. As DNA, the CDR3 is TGCGCCAGCAGCTTGATCGAGACCGGCTACGAGCAGTACTTC. Supplemented by reference TRBV5-1 and TRBJ2-7, the full variable domain reads KAGVTQTPRYLIKTRGQQVTLSCSPISGHRSVSWYQQTPGQGLQFLFEYFSETQRNKGNFPGRFSGRQFSNSRSEMNVSTLELGDSALYLCASSLIETGYEQYFGPGTRLTVT.

The J gene is TRBJ2-7, the V gene TRBV6-2 or TRBV6-3; possibly TRBD2 for D (5 bases). The V gene lost 7 bases and the J gene lost 6 bases, with 28 bases spanning the gap. There are 17 residues in the CDR3. In germline, CDR1 is MNHEY, CDR2 SVGEGT. The CDR3 loop is CASISRRRTATSGEQYF. As DNA, the CDR3 is TGTGCCAGCATATCTCGGAGGCGGACGGCTACATCGGGCGAGCAGTACTTC.

This clonotype appeared a few times. The chain links TRBV10-3 to TRBJ2-1, with TRBD2 identical over 15 bases. The V and J ends lost 4 bases and 6 bases, in that order; junction bases with no gene match: 7. This CDR3 is 17 amino acids long. CDR1 ENHRY and CDR2 SYGVKD come from the germline V gene. CDR3 sequence: CAISAGTSGGPRNEQFF. The CDR3 DNA follows: TGTGCCATCAGTGCCGGGACTAGCGGGGGGCCCCGCAATGAGCAGTTCTTC.

The V and J genes are TRBV7-3 and TRBJ2-1; tentatively, D is TRBD2 (6 bases). This CDR3 comprises 15 residues. Trimming took 5 bases from V and 4 from J, leaving 15 bases between them. Germline V gene sequence: CDR1 SGHTA, CDR2 FQGTGA. The chain's CDR3 is CASSPGSAGYNEQFF. The CDR3 DNA follows: TGTGCCAGCAGCCCAGGGTCTGCGGGGTACAATGAGCAGTTCTTC.

V is TRBV5-1 and J is TRBJ2-1, with TRBD2 identical over 10 bases. The V gene's germline CDR1 is SGHRS and CDR2 YFSETQ. The CDR3 consists of 21 residues. The ends lost 3 bases at V and 4 bases at J; junction bases unmatched: 22. The CDR3 is CASSSPLFRSGGAEQYNEQFF. CDR3 in DNA: TGCGCCAGCAGCTCGCCCCTATTTCGGAGCGGGGGGGCCGAGCAGTACAATGAGCAGTTCTTC. Drawing the rest from reference TRBV5-1 and TRBJ2-1, the complete variable domain is KAGVTQTPRYLIKTRGQQVTLSCSPISGHRSVSWYQQTPGQGLQFLFEYFSETQRNKGNFPGRFSGRQFSNSRSEMNVSTLELGDSALYLCASSSPLFRSGGAEQYNEQFFGPGTRLTVL.

This clonotype has a handful of counts. The CDR3 spells CASNLRTGVQETQYF. CDR3 in DNA: TGTGCCAGCAACCTCCGAACAGGGGTACAAGAGACCCAGTACTTC. The chain carries TRBV5-5 and TRBJ2-5, with 7 bases identical to TRBD1. CDR1 is SGHKS, CDR2 YYEKEE, per germline (reference sequence). V was clipped by 6 bases and J by 2 bases; unmatched bases: 10. The CDR3 has 15 residues.

This clonotype occurred a few times. The chain recombines TRBV4-2 with TRBJ2-1, with 16 bases lining up with TRBD2. Germline V CDR1 and CDR2: LGHNA, YNFKEQ. The ends lost 4 bases at V and 7 bases at J; junction bases unmatched: 16. The CDR3 runs to 20 residues. The chain's CDR3 is CASSPIGTSGGALYGNEQFF. The DNA of the CDR3 is TGTGCCAGCAGCCCTATAGGGACTAGCGGGGGGGCCTTGTATGGAAATGAGCAGTTCTTC.

In this sample, this clonotype turned up many times. The rearrangement links TRBV5-1 to TRBJ2-3, with D perhaps matching TRBD2 (6 bases). Germline values: CDR1 SGHRS, CDR2 YFSETQ. The CDR3 runs 15 residues. V lost 1 base, J lost 0 bases, and 9 bases lay in between. The CDR3 reads CASSLFGGSTDTQYF. For the CDR3, the DNA is TGCGCCAGCAGCTTGTTCGGGGGTAGCACAGATACGCAGTATTTT.

This clonotype has a handful of counts. The rearrangement uses TRBV7-8 and TRBJ1-5, with D perhaps TRBD1 (5 bases). Trimming removed 6 bases at V and 4 bases at J, with 13 bases between. The CDR3 contains 14 residues. Germline CDR1 reads SGHVS; CDR2 reads FQNEAQ. CDR3 nucleotides: TGTGCCAGCAGGTGGGGGACCTCAAATCAGCCCCAGCATTTT. This sequence encodes CASRWGTSNQPQHF.

The V call is TRBV5-1, the J call TRBJ2-3; 15 nucleotides agree with TRBD2. The CDR3 runs 15 residues. Germline trimming cut 4 bases from V and 8 bases from J; bases unmatched to any gene: 5. Germline CDR1 and CDR2: SGHRS and YFSETQ. The CDR3 region is CASSPGLAGGPTQYF. The CDR3 DNA sequence: TGCGCCAGCAGCCCCGGACTAGCGGGGGGGCCTACGCAGTATTTT. Full variable domain (outside the CDR3, taken from reference TRBV5-1 and TRBJ2-3): KAGVTQTPRYLIKTRGQQVTLSCSPISGHRSVSWYQQTPGQGLQFLFEYFSETQRNKGNFPGRFSGRQFSNSRSEMNVSTLELGDSALYLCASSPGLAGGPTQYFGPGTRLTVL.

The chain uses TRBV9 and TRBJ1-5; tentatively, D is TRBD1 (6 bases). The CDR3 is 14 amino acids. V was clipped by 4 bases and J by 2 bases, with 10 bases between them. Looked up from germline, CDR1 is SGDLS and CDR2 is YYNGEE. In DNA, the CDR3 is TGTGCCAGCAGCAGGGGGTCTGGCAATCAGCCCCAGCATTTT. Its protein is CASSRGSGNQPQHF.

In its sample, this clonotype was seen a few times. The chain couples TRBV7-2 to TRBJ2-1; no clear D gene. V was pared by 5 bases and J by 6 bases, with 14 bases between. Germline CDR1 reads SGHTA; CDR2 reads FQGNSA. The CDR3 covers 14 residues. The CDR3: CASSPNPTGNEQFF. Here the CDR3 DNA reads TGTGCCAGCAGCCCTAATCCAACGGGCAATGAGCAGTTCTTC.

This clonotype was counted a few times. The chain is built from TRBV6-2 or TRBV6-3 and TRBJ1-2; 8 positions match TRBD1. The V gene's germline CDR1 is MNHEY and CDR2 SVGEGT. This CDR3 has 13 amino acids. Trimming cost V 10 bases and J 5 bases; bases outside gene matches: 9. The CDR3 nucleotides are TGTGCCACCTCGGACAGGGACATATATGGCTACACCTTC. Encoded protein: CATSDRDIYGYTF.

J is TRBJ1-2 and V is TRBV2; 7 bases map to TRBD1. This CDR3 comprises 15 residues. With V trimmed by 7 bases and J by 0 bases, 8 bases remained unmatched. CDR1 and CDR2 from the germline V gene are SNHLY and FYNNEI. The CDR3: CASTRDREANYGYTF. DNA for the CDR3: TGTGCCAGCACCAGAGACAGGGAAGCTAACTATGGCTACACCTTC.

The chain recombines TRBV11-2 with TRBJ2-3; the D call may be TRBD1 or TRBD2 (6 bases each). CDR1 and CDR2 from the germline V gene are SGHAT and FQNNGV. V was trimmed by 5 bases and J by 0 bases, leaving 15 bases between them. This CDR3 is built from 16 residues. CDR3 nucleotide sequence: TGTGCCAGCAGCCCCAGGCCGGGGGCTAGCACAGATACGCAGTATTTT. Translating it yields CASSPRPGASTDTQYF.

This clonotype has just a few counts. The chain is built from TRBV7-9 and TRBJ2-3, with no clear D. Trimming removed 1 base at V and 2 bases at J, with 10 bases between. This CDR3 contains 15 residues. Germline-derived CDR1 and CDR2 are SEHNR and FQNEAQ (reference sequence). The CDR3 sequence is CASSLDLSHTDTQYF. As DNA, the CDR3 is TGTGCCAGCAGCTTAGATCTCAGTCACACAGATACGCAGTATTTT.

The rearrangement joins TRBV9 to TRBJ2-2, with 8 positions matching TRBD2. The germline V gene has CDR1 SGDLS and CDR2 YYNGEE. The CDR3 is made up of 16 amino acids. Germline trimming cut 4 bases from V and 3 bases from J; bases unmatched to any gene: 8. CDR3 coding DNA: TGTGCCAGCAGCAAGTCCGGGGGGGTGGACACCGGGGAGCTGTTTTTT. Translated, it gives CASSKSGGVDTGELFF.

This clonotype has only a few counts. The CDR3 protein is CASSFSGGANEQFF. CDR3 coding DNA: TGTGCCAGCAGCTTTAGCGGGGGGGCAAATGAGCAGTTCTTC. The rearrangement joins TRBV11-3 to TRBJ2-1; TRBD2 matches 11 bases. J gave up 7 bases and V 3 bases, and 2 bases lay outside the gene matches. Germline CDR1 SGHNT, CDR2 YENEEA. The CDR3 has 14 amino acids.

This chain uses TRBV4-1 with TRBJ1-5; D call uncertain. There are 13 residues in the CDR3. Trimming shortened V by 6 bases and J by 8 bases, and 14 bases separated the two germline ends. Per the germline V gene, CDR1 is MGHRA and CDR2 is YSYEKL. The CDR3 nucleotides are TGCGCCAGCAGTCCGTTGGGGAGGAAGCCCCAGCATTTT. Its translation is CASSPLGRKPQHF.

This clonotype has more than one count but fewer than ten. The chain has TRBV3-1 and TRBJ2-3; 10 nucleotides line up with TRBD2. From germline, CDR1 is LGHDT and CDR2 YNNKEL (reference sequence). This CDR3 is 16 amino acids long. Germline trimming cut 4 bases from V and 2 bases from J; bases unmatched to any gene: 6. CDR3 coding DNA: TGTGCCAGCAGCCGCCTAGCGGGGGCCCTCACAGATACGCAGTATTTT. This codes for CASSRLAGALTDTQYF.

The sample holds a few counts of this clonotype. The chain combines TRBV12-3 or TRBV12-4 with TRBJ1-5; weak D call: TRBD1 (6 bases). V lost 6 bases to trimming and J lost 5 bases, with 11 bases between them. This CDR3 spans 13 amino acids. CDR3 DNA sequence: TGTGCCAGCAGGCTTAACAGGGATCAGCCCCAGCATTTT. Encoded protein: CASRLNRDQPQHF.

This clonotype appeared many times. V usage is TRBV3-1 and J usage is TRBJ1-4; D is possibly TRBD1 (5 bases). The CDR3 is 14 amino acids. Germline CDR1 reads LGHDT; CDR2 reads YNNKEL (reference sequence). The V and J ends lost 6 bases and 1 base respectively, with 9 bases between them. CDR3: CASSPGRTNEKLFF. The CDR3 nucleotides are TGTGCCAGCAGTCCAGGGAGAACTAATGAAAAACTGTTTTTT.

The genes are TRBV20-1 and TRBJ1-6; no definite D call. The CDR3 has 14 amino acids. Trimming left V 3 bases short and J 0 bases short, with 6 bases between. Germline values: CDR1 DFQATT, CDR2 SNEGSKA (reference sequence). The CDR3 spells CSASESSYNSPLHF. CDR3 nucleotides: TGCAGTGCTAGTGAGAGCTCCTATAATTCACCCCTCCACTTT.